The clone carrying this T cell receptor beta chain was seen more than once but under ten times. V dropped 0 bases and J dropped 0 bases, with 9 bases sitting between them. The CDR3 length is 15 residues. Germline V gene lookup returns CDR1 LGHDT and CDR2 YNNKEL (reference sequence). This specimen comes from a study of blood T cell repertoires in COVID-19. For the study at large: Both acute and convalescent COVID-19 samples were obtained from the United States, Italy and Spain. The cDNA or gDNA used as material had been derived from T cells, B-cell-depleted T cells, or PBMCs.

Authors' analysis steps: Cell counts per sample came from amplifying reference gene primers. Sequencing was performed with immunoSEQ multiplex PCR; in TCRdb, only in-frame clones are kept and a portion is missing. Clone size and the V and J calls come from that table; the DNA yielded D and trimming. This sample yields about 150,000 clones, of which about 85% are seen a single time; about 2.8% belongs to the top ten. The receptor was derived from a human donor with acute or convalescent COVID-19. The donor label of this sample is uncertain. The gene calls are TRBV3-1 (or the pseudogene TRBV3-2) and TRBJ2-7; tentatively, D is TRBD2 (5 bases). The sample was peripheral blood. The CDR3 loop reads CASSQDCRDSYEQYV. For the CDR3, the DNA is TGTGCCAGCAGCCAAGATTGCCGGGACTCCTACGAGCAGTACGTC.